The clone carrying this TCR beta chain was found once. Its specificity is not known. V shed 0 bases and J 3 bases; nucleotides not matched to a gene: 3. Germline CDR1 MNHEY, CDR2 SMNVEV (reference sequence). There are 16 residues in the CDR3. The entry originates in a study of cytomegalovirus exposure and HLA in healthy donors. Study-wide points: Most TCR sequences proved rare, with some public TCRs found in many donors. Presence/absence analyses treated sequencing depth as roughly uniform across donors. 164 TCR beta chains were listed as cytomegalovirus-associated. Association of a missense DCLRE1C variant with TCR beta V- and J-gene trimming was reported in a later analysis.

With 60 Vbeta and 13 Jbeta primers, the PCR was carried out. The repertoire was sequenced with immunoSEQ multiplex PCR; TCRdb's copy has only in-frame clones and lacks some. The sample yields some 150,000 clones, roughly 80% seen once. This clonotype was obtained from a woman in her 30s in good health and CMV-seropositive. The chain carries TRBV27 and TRBJ2-7; TRBD2 matches 12 bases. The sequencing input was PBMCs. The CDR3 reads CASSLSGLAGYYEQYF. CDR3 sequence (DNA): TGTGCCAGCAGTTTATCTGGACTAGCGGGGTACTACGAGCAGTACTTC.